Below, 19 T cell receptor beta chains from the same sample are listed, as sequenced in a study of blood T cells in healthy people across ages. Together with a sample-barcoded 5' primer, a J-beta primer mix was included in a second PCR lasting about 6 to 11 cycles. A single record per CDR3 protein comes from TCRdb applying MiXCR to the 5' RACE reads. This table holds hundreds of thousands of distinct CDR3 sequences, approximately 52% found once. Sequencing was done on a sample of blood. The receptors here all came from a woman aged 80 or older in good health.

This clonotype was detected once. At one end, the junction sequence differs from germline, possibly due to a read error. The rearrangement uses TRBV5-1 and TRBJ2-3; D gene unclear. The CDR3 contains 13 residues. Per germline, CDR1 SGHRS and CDR2 YFSETQ. CDR3 DNA sequence: TGCGCCAACAGCCTCGAGGGCACAGATACGCAGTATTTT. Protein sequence: CANSLEGTDTQYF.

This clonotype has ten or more counts. The V and J genes are TRBV7-9 and TRBJ2-1; 7 positions agree with TRBD1. The V gene end was trimmed by 6 bases and the J gene end by 8 bases; junction bases not matched to a gene: 16. The CDR3 is 16 residues long. CDR1 and CDR2 (germline): SEHNR, FQNEAQ (reference sequence). The CDR3 protein is CASSRTGVFSIDEQFF. CDR3 DNA sequence: TGTGCCAGCAGTCGTACAGGGGTGTTTTCTATAGATGAGCAGTTCTTC.

The chain carries TRBV2 and TRBJ2-7; D perhaps matches TRBD1 (5 bases). CDR3 size: 14 residues. Germline lookup yields CDR1 SNHLY and CDR2 FYNNEI. V was cut by 2 bases and J by 5 bases, with 13 bases left in between. The CDR3 reads CASSEWQGAHEQYF. In nucleotides, the CDR3 is TGTGCCAGCAGTGAATGGCAAGGGGCCCACGAGCAGTACTTC.

J is TRBJ1-1 and V is TRBV4-1; tentatively, D is TRBD1 (6 bases). CDR1 and CDR2 (germline): MGHRA, YSYEKL. The V gene lost 0 bases and the J gene lost 0 bases, with 11 bases spanning the gap. This CDR3 spans 16 amino acids. In nucleotides, the CDR3 is TGCGCCAGCAGCCAAGATGGGGGCCCCATGAACACTGAAGCTTTCTTT. Amino acids: CASSQDGGPMNTEAFF.

This clonotype was detected only a few times. V is TRBV2 and J is TRBJ1-2; TRBD1 aligns across 9 bases. Per germline, CDR1 SNHLY and CDR2 FYNNEI. V shed 6 bases and J 7 bases; nucleotides not matched to a gene: 6. The CDR3 length is 13 residues. CDR3 DNA: TGTGCCAGCAGGGGACAGGGCCTTTTTGGCTACACCTTC. Its translation: CASRGQGLFGYTF.

This clonotype occurred many times. The genes are TRBV27 and TRBJ1-2, with D unresolved. Between the trimmed V and J ends, which lost 6 bases and 7 bases, there was a span of 18 bases. Germline V CDR1 and CDR2: MNHEY, SMNVEV (reference sequence). The CDR3 is 14 amino acids. For the CDR3, the DNA is TGTGCCAGCAGCTCCTCGGCCGGGCGGGGTGGCTACACCTTC. Its translation is CASSSSAGRGGYTF.

The chain uses TRBV7-2 and TRBJ2-3; D unclear. Germline CDR1 SGHTA, CDR2 FQGNSA. This CDR3 contains 16 residues. V was trimmed by 10 bases and J by 0 bases, leaving 20 bases between them. The CDR3 bases are TGTGCCACCAGTCTTGGCTGGAGCTGGAGCACAGATACGCAGTATTTT. As protein: CATSLGWSWSTDTQYF.

This clonotype has ten or more counts. The rearrangement links TRBV5-1 to TRBJ1-2; tentatively, D is TRBD1 (6 bases). Trimming shortened V by 4 bases and J by 6 bases, and 16 bases separated the two germline ends. The germline V gene has CDR1 SGHRS and CDR2 YFSETQ. This CDR3 has 14 amino acids. This CDR3 reads CASSLTDSDDGYTF. CDR3 nucleotide sequence: TGCGCCAGCAGCCTTACGGACAGCGACGATGGCTACACCTTC.

This clonotype was seen only a few times. The chain combines TRBV7-3 with TRBJ2-1, with D tentatively TRBD1 or TRBD2 (5 bases each). This CDR3 comprises 18 residues. Per germline, CDR1 SGHTA and CDR2 FQGTGA. Deletions cut 5 bases from V and 7 bases from J, with 27 bases between. The CDR3 protein is CASSPQPPTRKGKNEQFF. The CDR3 DNA reads as TGTGCCAGCAGCCCTCAACCCCCCACTAGAAAGGGGAAGAATGAGCAGTTCTTC.

V usage is TRBV2 and J usage is TRBJ2-1; D may be TRBD1 or TRBD2 (5 bases each). V dropped 6 bases and J dropped 6 bases, with 18 bases sitting between them. Germline values: CDR1 SNHLY, CDR2 FYNNEI. The CDR3 extends over 15 amino acids. The CDR3 DNA sequence: TGTGCCAGCAGGGGAGATTCAGGGTTCTCCAATGAGCAGTTCTTC. Translation: CASRGDSGFSNEQFF.

The V call is TRBV5-1, the J call TRBJ2-1; 8 nucleotides agree with TRBD1. This CDR3 is 15 amino acids long. V lost 1 base and J lost 10; bases outside the gene matches: 10. Germline V gene data show CDR1 as SGHRS and CDR2 as YFSETQ. The CDR3 bases are TGCGCCAGCAGCTTGAACACCGGACAGGGAAGGGAGCAGTTCTTC. Its protein product is CASSLNTGQGREQFF.

About this clonotype itself: This may be a read error, as it is one base from a much larger clone. This chain uses TRBV29-1 with TRBJ2-1; 7 nucleotides line up with TRBD2. The DNA end lines up better with TRBJ2-7; the J call may be wrong. The CDR3 is 15 amino acids. Looked up from germline, CDR1 is SQVTM and CDR2 is ANQGSEA. The CDR3 region has the DNA TGCAGCGTTGTGGGCGGGAGAGTATCCTACAATGAGCAGTACTTC. Translated: CSVVGGRVSYNEQYF.

This clonotype was counted at least ten times. This sequence joins TRBV5-1 and TRBJ2-5; D is unresolved. Germline CDR1 is SGHRS and CDR2 is YFSETQ. The CDR3 runs to 14 residues. The ends were cut back, 0 bases at V and 2 bases at J, with 8 bases in the middle. The CDR3 DNA follows: TGCGCCAGCAGCTTGGCCCAGCCTCAAGAGACCCAGTACTTC. As protein: CASSLAQPQETQYF.

The CDR3 DNA sequence: TGTGCCAGCAGCCAAGCCGGGACTAGCGGGGTTCCGTTCTTC. This gives the protein CASSQAGTSGVPFF. This sequence joins TRBV14 and TRBJ2-1, with 13 bases aligning to TRBD2. Germline assignment: CDR1 SGHDN and CDR2 FVKESK. This CDR3 is built from 14 residues. V lost 1 base to trimming and J lost 15 bases; unmatched junction nucleotides: 6.

This sequence joins TRBV5-1 and TRBJ2-2; D call uncertain. The V end lost 4 bases, the J end lost 4 bases, and 17 bases lay between the germline ends. Germline V gene data show CDR1 as SGHRS and CDR2 as YFSETQ. CDR3 length: 16 residues. The CDR3: CASSRTASASTGELFF. As DNA, the CDR3 is TGCGCCAGCAGCCGCACGGCATCCGCTAGCACCGGGGAGCTGTTTTTT.

The rearrangement uses TRBV7-6 and TRBJ2-2; D tentatively reads TRBD1 or TRBD2 (5 bases each). This CDR3 contains 16 residues. In germline, CDR1 is SGHVS, CDR2 FNYEAQ. Trimming cost V 4 bases and J 4 bases, with 16 bases left between them. CDR3 region: CASSYKTGPSTGELFF. The CDR3 DNA follows: TGTGCCAGCAGCTATAAAACGGGGCCCAGCACCGGGGAGCTGTTTTTT.

This chain connects TRBV20-1 to TRBJ2-7, with 8 bases fitting TRBD1. Germline lookup yields CDR1 DFQATT and CDR2 SNEGSKA (reference sequence). J lost 2 bases, V lost 2 bases, and 8 bases had no gene match. This CDR3 spans 15 amino acids. In nucleotides, the CDR3 is TGCAGTGCTAGATGGACAGGGCTAGCTCCCTACGAGCAGTACTTC. Its protein is CSARWTGLAPYEQYF.

A single count supports this clonotype. A read error is possible here, since a much larger clone lies one base away. The chain uses TRBV7-9 and TRBJ2-3; D is ambiguous. V was pared by 4 bases and J by 4 bases, with 12 bases between. The germline CDR1 and CDR2 sequences are SEHNR and FQNEAQ (reference sequence). This CDR3 spans 14 amino acids. This CDR3 reads CASSSTGSSDTQYF. The CDR3 DNA follows: TGTGCCAGCAGCTCGACGGGCTCCTCAGATACGCAGTATTTT.

As to this clonotype: Being one base from a much bigger clone, this may be a read error. The V call is TRBV7-9, the J call TRBJ2-5, with 8 bases that match TRBD2. This CDR3 contains 16 residues. Germline assignment: CDR1 SEHNR and CDR2 FQNEAQ (reference sequence). Trimming cost V 4 bases and J 11 bases; bases outside gene matches: 18. The CDR3 here is CASSSNPGLGYDEQYF. CDR3 DNA: TGTGCCAGCAGCTCAAATCCGGGACTAGGATACGATGAGCAGTACTTC.